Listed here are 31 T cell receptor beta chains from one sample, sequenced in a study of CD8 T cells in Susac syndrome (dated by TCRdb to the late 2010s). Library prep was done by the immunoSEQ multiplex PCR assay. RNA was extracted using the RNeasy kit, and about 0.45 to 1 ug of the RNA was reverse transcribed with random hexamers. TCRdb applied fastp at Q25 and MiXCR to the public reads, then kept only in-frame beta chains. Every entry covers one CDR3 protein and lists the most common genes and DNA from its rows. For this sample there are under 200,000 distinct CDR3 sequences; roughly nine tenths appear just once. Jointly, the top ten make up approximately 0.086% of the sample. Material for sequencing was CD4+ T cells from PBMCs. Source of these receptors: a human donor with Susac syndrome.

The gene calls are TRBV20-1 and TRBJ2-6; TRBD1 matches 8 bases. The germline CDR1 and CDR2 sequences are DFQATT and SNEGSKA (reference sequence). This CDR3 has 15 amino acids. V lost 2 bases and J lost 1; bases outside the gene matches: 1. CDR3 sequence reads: CSARRTGSGANVLTF. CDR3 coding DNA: TGCAGTGCTAGAAGGACAGGGTCTGGGGCCAACGTCCTGACTTTC.

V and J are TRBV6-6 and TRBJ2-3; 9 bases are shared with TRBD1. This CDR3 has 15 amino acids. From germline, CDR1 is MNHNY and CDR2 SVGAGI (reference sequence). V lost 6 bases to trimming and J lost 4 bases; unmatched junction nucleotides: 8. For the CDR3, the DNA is TGTGCCAGCAGCTCGGGACAGGGAGTCGCAGATACGCAGTATTTT. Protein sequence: CASSSGQGVADTQYF.

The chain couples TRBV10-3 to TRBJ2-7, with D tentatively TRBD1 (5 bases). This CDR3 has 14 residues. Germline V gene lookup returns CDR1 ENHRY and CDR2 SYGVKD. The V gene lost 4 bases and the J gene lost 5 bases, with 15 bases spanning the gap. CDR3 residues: CAISGRQSNHEQYF. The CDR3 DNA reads TGTGCCATCAGTGGGAGACAGTCCAACCACGAGCAGTACTTC.

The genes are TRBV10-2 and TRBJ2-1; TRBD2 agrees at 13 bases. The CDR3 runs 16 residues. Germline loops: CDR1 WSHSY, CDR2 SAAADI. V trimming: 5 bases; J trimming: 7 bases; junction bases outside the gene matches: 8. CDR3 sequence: CASSRKLAGGPNEQFF. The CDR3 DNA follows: TGCGCCAGCAGTAGAAAACTAGCGGGAGGGCCGAATGAGCAGTTCTTC.

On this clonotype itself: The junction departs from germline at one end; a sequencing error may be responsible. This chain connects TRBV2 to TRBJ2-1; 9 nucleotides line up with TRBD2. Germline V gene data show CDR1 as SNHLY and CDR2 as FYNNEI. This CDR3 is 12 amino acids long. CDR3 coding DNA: TGTGCCAGCATGCGGGAGGGCCAGTTCGGGGTCTTC. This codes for CASMREGQFGVF.

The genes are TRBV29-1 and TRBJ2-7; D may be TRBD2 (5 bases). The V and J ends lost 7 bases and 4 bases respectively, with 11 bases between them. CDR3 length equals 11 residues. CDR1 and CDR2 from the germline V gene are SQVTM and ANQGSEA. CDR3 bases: TGCAGCGCGGGGTTCGGTTACGAGCAGTACTTC. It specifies CSAGFGYEQYF.

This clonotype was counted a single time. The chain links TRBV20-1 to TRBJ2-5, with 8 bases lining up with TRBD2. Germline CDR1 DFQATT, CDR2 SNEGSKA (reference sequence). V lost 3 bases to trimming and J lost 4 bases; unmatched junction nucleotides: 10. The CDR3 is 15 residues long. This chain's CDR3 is CSASGRAQRGETQYF. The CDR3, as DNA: TGCAGTGCTAGCGGGAGGGCCCAGAGAGGAGAGACCCAGTACTTC.

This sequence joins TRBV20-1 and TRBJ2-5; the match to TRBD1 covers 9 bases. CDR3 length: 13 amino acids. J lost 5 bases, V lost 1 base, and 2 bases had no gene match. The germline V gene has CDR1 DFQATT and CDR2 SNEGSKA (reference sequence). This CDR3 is CSARAGTGETQYF. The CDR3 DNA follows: TGCAGTGCTAGAGCCGGGACAGGGGAGACCCAGTACTTC.

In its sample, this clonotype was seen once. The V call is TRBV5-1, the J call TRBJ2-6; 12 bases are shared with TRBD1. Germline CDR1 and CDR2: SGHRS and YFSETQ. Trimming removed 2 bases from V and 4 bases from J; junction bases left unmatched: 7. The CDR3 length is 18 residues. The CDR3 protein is CASSFPGTGGLGANVLTF. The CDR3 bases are TGCGCCAGCAGCTTCCCCGGGACAGGGGGCCTCGGGGCCAACGTCCTGACTTTC.

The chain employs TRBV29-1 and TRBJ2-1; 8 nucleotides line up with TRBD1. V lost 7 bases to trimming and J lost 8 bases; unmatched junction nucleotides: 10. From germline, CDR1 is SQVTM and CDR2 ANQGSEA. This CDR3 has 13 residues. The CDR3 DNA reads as TGCAGCGACCAGGGGGCTAGCAGCTATGAGCAGTTCTTC. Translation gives CSDQGASSYEQFF.

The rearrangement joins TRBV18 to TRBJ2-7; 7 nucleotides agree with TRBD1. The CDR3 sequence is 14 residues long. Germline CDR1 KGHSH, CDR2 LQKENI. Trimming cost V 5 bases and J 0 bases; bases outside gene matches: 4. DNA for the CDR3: TGTGCCAGCTCAGAACGGGACAGCTCCTACGAGCAGTACTTC. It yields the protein CASSERDSSYEQYF.

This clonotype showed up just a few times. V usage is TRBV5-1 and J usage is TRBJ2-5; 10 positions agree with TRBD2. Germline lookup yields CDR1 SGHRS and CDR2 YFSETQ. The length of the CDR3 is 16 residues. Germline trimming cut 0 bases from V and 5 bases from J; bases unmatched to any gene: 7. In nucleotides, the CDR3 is TGCGCCAGCAGCTTGGGGGTAGCGGGAGGCCAGGAGACCCAGTACTTC. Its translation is CASSLGVAGGQETQYF. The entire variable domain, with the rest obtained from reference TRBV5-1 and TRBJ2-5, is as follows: KAGVTQTPRYLIKTRGQQVTLSCSPISGHRSVSWYQQTPGQGLQFLFEYFSETQRNKGNFPGRFSGRQFSNSRSEMNVSTLELGDSALYLCASSLGVAGGQETQYFGPGTRLLVL.

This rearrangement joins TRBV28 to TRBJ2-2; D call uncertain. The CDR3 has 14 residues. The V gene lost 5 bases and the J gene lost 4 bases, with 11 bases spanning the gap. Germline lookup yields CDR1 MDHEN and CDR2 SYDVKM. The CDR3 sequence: CASSPYRITGELFF. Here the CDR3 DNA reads TGTGCCAGCAGTCCATACAGAATCACCGGGGAGCTGTTTTTT.

The CDR3 protein is CASSQLSGSGTGELFF. Here the CDR3 DNA reads TGTGCCAGCAGCCAGCTTAGCGGGAGCGGTACCGGGGAGCTGTTTTTT. The rearrangement uses TRBV3-1 and TRBJ2-2; 9 bases fit TRBD2. This CDR3 has 16 residues. V gave up 3 bases and J gave up 5 bases; unmatched junction bases: 7. The germline V gene encodes CDR1 LGHDT and CDR2 YNNKEL (reference sequence).

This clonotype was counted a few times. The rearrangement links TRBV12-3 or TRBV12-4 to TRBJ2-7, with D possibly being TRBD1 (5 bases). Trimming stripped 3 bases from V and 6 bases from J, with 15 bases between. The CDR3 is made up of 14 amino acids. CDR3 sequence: CASSLVAREAEQYF. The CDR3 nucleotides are TGTGCCAGCAGTTTGGTAGCCAGGGAAGCCGAGCAGTACTTC.

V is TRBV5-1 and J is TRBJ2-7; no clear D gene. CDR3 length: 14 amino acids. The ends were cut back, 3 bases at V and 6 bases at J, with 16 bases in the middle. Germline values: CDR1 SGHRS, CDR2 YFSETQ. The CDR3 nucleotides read TGCGCCAGCAGCTCCACAAGTCGACCAGTCGAGCAGTACTTC. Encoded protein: CASSSTSRPVEQYF. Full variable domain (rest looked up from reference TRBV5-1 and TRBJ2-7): KAGVTQTPRYLIKTRGQQVTLSCSPISGHRSVSWYQQTPGQGLQFLFEYFSETQRNKGNFPGRFSGRQFSNSRSEMNVSTLELGDSALYLCASSSTSRPVEQYFGPGTRLTVT.

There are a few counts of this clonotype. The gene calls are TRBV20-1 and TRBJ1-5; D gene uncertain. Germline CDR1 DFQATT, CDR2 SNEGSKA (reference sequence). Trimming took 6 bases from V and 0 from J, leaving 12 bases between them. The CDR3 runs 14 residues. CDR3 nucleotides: TGCAGTGCCCGGACGGGAAATAGCAATCAGCCCCAGCATTTT. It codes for CSARTGNSNQPQHF.

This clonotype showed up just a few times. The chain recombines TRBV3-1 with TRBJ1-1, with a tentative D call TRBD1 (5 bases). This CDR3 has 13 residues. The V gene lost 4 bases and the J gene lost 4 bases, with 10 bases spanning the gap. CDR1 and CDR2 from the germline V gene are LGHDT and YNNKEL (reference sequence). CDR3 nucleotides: TGTGCCAGCAGCCTTCTCGGGGGCACTGAAGCTTTCTTT. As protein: CASSLLGGTEAFF.

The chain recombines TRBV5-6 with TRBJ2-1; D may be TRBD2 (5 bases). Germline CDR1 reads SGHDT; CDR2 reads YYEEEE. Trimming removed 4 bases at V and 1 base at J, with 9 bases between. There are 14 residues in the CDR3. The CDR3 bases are TGTGCCAGCAGCGTGGGAGTGTCCTACAATGAGCAGTTCTTC. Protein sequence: CASSVGVSYNEQFF.

The CDR3, as DNA: TGTGCCAGCAGTCTCAAGGGGTACACTGAAGCTTTCTTT. It encodes CASSLKGYTEAFF. This chain joins TRBV28 and TRBJ1-1; maybe TRBD1 (5 bases). Trimming left V 5 bases short and J 3 bases short, with 10 bases between. CDR3 length: 13 amino acids. CDR1 is MDHEN and CDR2 is SYDVKM in the germline V gene.

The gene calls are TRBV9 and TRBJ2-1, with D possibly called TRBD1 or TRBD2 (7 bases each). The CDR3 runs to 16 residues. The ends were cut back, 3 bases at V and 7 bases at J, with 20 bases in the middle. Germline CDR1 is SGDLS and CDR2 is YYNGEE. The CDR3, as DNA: TGTGCCAGCAGCGATCAGAGGAGGCAGGGGGGGAATGAGCAGTTCTTC. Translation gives CASSDQRRQGGNEQFF.

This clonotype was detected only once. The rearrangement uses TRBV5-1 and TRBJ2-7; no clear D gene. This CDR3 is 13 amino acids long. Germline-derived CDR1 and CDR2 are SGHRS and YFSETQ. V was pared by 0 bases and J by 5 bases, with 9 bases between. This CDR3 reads CASSLARQNEQYF. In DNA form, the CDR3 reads TGCGCCAGCAGCTTGGCCAGGCAGAACGAGCAGTACTTC.

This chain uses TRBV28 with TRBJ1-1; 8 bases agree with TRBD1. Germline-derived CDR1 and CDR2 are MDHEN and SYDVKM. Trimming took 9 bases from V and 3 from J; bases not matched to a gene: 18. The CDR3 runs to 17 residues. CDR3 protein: CASKASGQGARYTEAFF. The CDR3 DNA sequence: TGTGCCAGTAAGGCTTCGGGTCAGGGGGCACGGTACACTGAAGCTTTCTTT.

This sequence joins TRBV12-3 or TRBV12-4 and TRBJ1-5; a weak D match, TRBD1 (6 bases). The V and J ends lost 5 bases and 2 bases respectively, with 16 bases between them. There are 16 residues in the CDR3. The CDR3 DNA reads TGTGCCAGCAGTAAAGCCGGGACAACAGGCAATCAGCCCCAGCATTTT. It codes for CASSKAGTTGNQPQHF.

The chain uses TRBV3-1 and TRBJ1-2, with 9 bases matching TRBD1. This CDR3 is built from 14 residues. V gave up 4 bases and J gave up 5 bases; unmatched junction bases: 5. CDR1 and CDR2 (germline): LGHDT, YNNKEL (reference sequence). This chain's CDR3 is CASSPGTGIYGYTF. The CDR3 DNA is TGTGCCAGCAGCCCCGGGACAGGGATATATGGCTACACCTTC.

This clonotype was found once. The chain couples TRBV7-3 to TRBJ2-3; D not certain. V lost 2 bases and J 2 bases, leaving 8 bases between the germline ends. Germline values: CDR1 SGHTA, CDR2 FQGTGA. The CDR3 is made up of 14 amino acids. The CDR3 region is CASSLLPHTDTQYF. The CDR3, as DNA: TGTGCCAGCAGCTTACTCCCACACACAGATACGCAGTATTTT. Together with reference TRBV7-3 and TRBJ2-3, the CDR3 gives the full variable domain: GAGVSQTPSNKVTEKGKYVELRCDPISGHTALYWYRQSLGQGPEFLIYFQGTGAADDSGLPNDRFFAVRPEGSVSTLKIQRTERGDSAVYLCASSLLPHTDTQYFGPGTRLTVL.

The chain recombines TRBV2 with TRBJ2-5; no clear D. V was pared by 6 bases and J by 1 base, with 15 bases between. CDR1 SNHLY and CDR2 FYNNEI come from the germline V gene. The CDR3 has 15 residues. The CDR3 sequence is CASRIRVGVQETQYF. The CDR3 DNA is TGTGCCAGCAGGATCCGAGTTGGGGTCCAAGAGACCCAGTACTTC.

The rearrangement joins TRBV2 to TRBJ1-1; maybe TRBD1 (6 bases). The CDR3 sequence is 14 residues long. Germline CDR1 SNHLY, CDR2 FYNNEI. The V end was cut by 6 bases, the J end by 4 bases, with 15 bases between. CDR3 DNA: TGTGCCAGCAGGACAGAACAGGGACGCACTGAAGCTTTCTTT. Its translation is CASRTEQGRTEAFF.

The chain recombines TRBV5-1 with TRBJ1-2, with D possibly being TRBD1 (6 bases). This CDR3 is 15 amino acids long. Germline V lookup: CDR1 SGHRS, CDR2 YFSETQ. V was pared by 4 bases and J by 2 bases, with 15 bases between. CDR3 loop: CASSLRQDTNYGYTF. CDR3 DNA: TGCGCCAGCAGCCTGCGACAGGACACCAACTATGGCTACACCTTC. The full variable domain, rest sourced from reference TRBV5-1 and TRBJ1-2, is KAGVTQTPRYLIKTRGQQVTLSCSPISGHRSVSWYQQTPGQGLQFLFEYFSETQRNKGNFPGRFSGRQFSNSRSEMNVSTLELGDSALYLCASSLRQDTNYGYTFGSGTRLTVV.

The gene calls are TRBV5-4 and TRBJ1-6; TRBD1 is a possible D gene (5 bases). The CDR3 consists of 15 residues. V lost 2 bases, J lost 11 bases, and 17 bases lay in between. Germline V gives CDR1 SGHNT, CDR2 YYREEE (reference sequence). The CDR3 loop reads CASSFGSEGMPPLHF. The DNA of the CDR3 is TGTGCCAGCAGCTTTGGTTCTGAGGGGATGCCACCCCTCCACTTT. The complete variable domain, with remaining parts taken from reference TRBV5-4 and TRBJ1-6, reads ETGVTQSPTHLIKTRGQQVTLRCSSQSGHNTVSWYQQALGQGPQFIFQYYREEENGRGNFPPRFSGLQFPNYSSELNVNALELDDSALYLCASSFGSEGMPPLHFGNGTRLTVT.

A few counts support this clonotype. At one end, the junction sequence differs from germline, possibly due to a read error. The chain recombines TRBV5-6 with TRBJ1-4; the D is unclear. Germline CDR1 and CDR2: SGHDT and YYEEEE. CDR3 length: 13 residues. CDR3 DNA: TGTGCGCAGGATGGGGTAGGCAACGAAAAGCTGTTTTTT. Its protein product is CAQDGVGNEKLFF.